The 14 T cell receptor beta chains reported below all come from one sample, sequenced in a study of radiation and T cells in renal cell carcinoma. The time point: blood 4 weeks post-SBRT, at nephrectomy. Treatment indicated: 15 Gy SBRT to primary tumor, nephrectomy 4 weeks later. The method was immunoSEQ multiplex PCR; TCRdb's version includes in-frame clones alone and lacks a portion of them. The sample carries 120,000 to 150,000 clones, approximately 86% recorded once. This sample comprised blood, obtained from a patient whose treatment included radiotherapy and nephrectomy. These receptors came from a woman aged 45-65 years with renal cell carcinoma.

This clone turned up a few times. The chain joins TRBV6-6 to TRBJ2-1, with 10 bases lining up with TRBD1. Trimming took 7 bases from V and 4 from J; bases not matched to a gene: 4. CDR1 is MNHNY and CDR2 is SVGAGI in the germline V gene (reference sequence). This CDR3 comprises 14 residues. The CDR3 nucleotides read TGTGCCAGCAAGACAGGGGGCTATTACAATGAGCAGTTCTTC. Protein sequence: CASKTGGYYNEQFF.

The rearrangement links TRBV28 to TRBJ2-3; no reliable D call. Germline CDR1 reads MDHEN; CDR2 reads SYDVKM. The V and J ends lost 6 bases and 1 base respectively, with 8 bases between them. This CDR3 spans 13 amino acids. CDR3 residues: CASSQPGTDTQYF. The CDR3 DNA reads as TGTGCCAGCAGCCAACCGGGCACAGATACGCAGTATTTT.

This chain links TRBV11-2 with TRBJ2-1; D unresolved. Trimming took off 4 bases at V and 0 bases at J, with 4 bases between the two ends. Looked up from germline, CDR1 is SGHAT and CDR2 is FQNNGV. This CDR3 comprises 13 residues. CDR3 amino acids: CASSSSSYNEQFF. DNA of the CDR3: TGTGCCAGCAGCTCGAGCTCCTACAATGAGCAGTTCTTC.

The genes are TRBV7-6 and TRBJ2-3; D remains ambiguous. Germline CDR1 reads SGHVS; CDR2 reads FNYEAQ. Deletions cut 5 bases from V and 4 bases from J, with 10 bases between. The CDR3 is made up of 13 amino acids. CDR3 sequence: CASSKFVADTQYF. CDR3 nucleotides: TGTGCCAGCAGCAAATTTGTGGCAGATACGCAGTATTTT.

This clone has a handful of counts. The V call is TRBV6-1, the J call TRBJ1-4; D is possibly TRBD1 (6 bases). Germline CDR1 MNHNS, CDR2 SASEGT. The CDR3 loop spans 16 amino acids. Trimming cost V 3 bases and J 5 bases, with 16 bases left between them. CDR3 region: CASSEVGGQLNEKLFF. CDR3 bases: TGTGCCAGCAGTGAGGTGGGAGGACAGCTGAATGAAAAACTGTTTTTT.

The chain has TRBV6-5 and TRBJ2-2, with TRBD1 matching 9 bases. V lost 4 bases and J lost 5; bases outside the gene matches: 2. The CDR3 sequence is 14 residues long. Germline V lookup: CDR1 MNHEY, CDR2 SVGAGI. CDR3 amino acids: CASSWDRVTGELFF. The CDR3 coding sequence is TGTGCCAGCAGTTGGGACAGGGTTACCGGGGAGCTGTTTTTT.

Only a few counts were recorded for this clone. J is TRBJ1-1 and V is TRBV7-2; the D is unclear. V dropped 5 bases and J dropped 3 bases, with 10 bases sitting between them. The CDR3 is 13 amino acids. The germline CDR1 and CDR2 sequences are SGHTA and FQGNSA. CDR3 in amino acids: CASSPQVDTEAFF. The CDR3 DNA sequence: TGTGCCAGCAGCCCGCAGGTTGACACTGAAGCTTTCTTT. The whole variable domain, remainder taken from reference TRBV7-2 and TRBJ1-1, is GAGVSQSPSNKVTEKGKDVELRCDPISGHTALYWYRQSLGQGLEFLIYFQGNSAPDKSGLPSDRFSAERTGGSVSTLTIQRTQQEDSAVYLCASSPQVDTEAFFGQGTRLTVV.

V gene TRBV28 combines with J gene TRBJ2-5, with 11 bases aligning to TRBD2. Looked up from germline, CDR1 is MDHEN and CDR2 is SYDVKM. V lost 6 bases and J lost 2; bases outside the gene matches: 23. This CDR3 has 21 residues. CDR3 sequence (DNA): TGTGCCAGCAGCCGTAGGGGGGCGACTAGCGGGATTAGGGGCCAACAAGAGACCCAGTACTTC. Translating gives CASSRRGATSGIRGQQETQYF.

The chain is built from TRBV19 and TRBJ1-5, with 8 bases fitting TRBD1. J was trimmed by 5 bases and V by 6 bases; bases with no gene match: 15. In germline, CDR1 is LNHDA, CDR2 SQIVND (reference sequence). The CDR3 has 17 amino acids. Here the CDR3 reads CASSPRVKQGGHQPQHF. For the CDR3, the DNA is TGTGCCAGTAGCCCGAGGGTCAAACAGGGGGGTCATCAGCCCCAGCATTTT.

In regard to this clone: This sample includes further DNA sequences coding for the same CDR3. V and J are TRBV19 and TRBJ1-5, with D unresolved. This CDR3 is 13 amino acids long. The germline V and J ends were trimmed by 8 bases and 5 bases, with 13 bases remaining between them. Looked up from germline, CDR1 is LNHDA and CDR2 is SQIVND (reference sequence). The CDR3 DNA follows: TGTGCCAGTTCACCCACCGTTTATCAGCCCCAGCATTTT. Translation: CASSPTVYQPQHF.

V and J are TRBV4-3 and TRBJ1-4; 12 bases align to TRBD1. The germline V gene encodes CDR1 LGHNA and CDR2 YSLEER. The CDR3 totals 18 residues. Trimming at V came to 2 bases and at J to 3 bases, leaving 7 bases not matched to a gene. CDR3 residues: CASSQSPGQGAPNEKLFF. In nucleotides, the CDR3 is TGCGCCAGCAGCCAATCCCCGGGACAGGGGGCACCTAATGAAAAACTGTTTTTT.

This clone was found a few times. The chain combines TRBV19 with TRBJ1-5; 9 positions match TRBD1. Germline CDR1 and CDR2: LNHDA and SQIVND (reference sequence). V lost 7 bases, J lost 2 bases, and 6 bases stayed unmatched. The CDR3 totals 15 residues. The CDR3 nucleotides read TGTGCCAGTAAGACAGGGGGGGTAGGCAATCAGCCCCAGCATTTT. Encoded protein: CASKTGGVGNQPQHF.

The V and J genes are TRBV5-5 and TRBJ1-2, with 8 nucleotides matching TRBD1. Trimming at V came to 2 bases and at J to 1 base, leaving 1 base not matched to a gene. The CDR3 has 14 residues. Germline CDR1 is SGHKS and CDR2 is YYEKEE (reference sequence). This CDR3 is CASSFGQGNYGYTF. CDR3 nucleotides: TGTGCCAGCAGCTTTGGACAGGGTAACTATGGCTACACCTTC.

The V call is TRBV4-3, the J call TRBJ1-3; D uncertain. Germline values: CDR1 LGHNA, CDR2 YSLEER. The CDR3 contains 15 residues. Between the trimmed V and J ends, which lost 0 bases and 2 bases, there was a span of 8 bases. The CDR3 bases are TGCGCCAGCAGCCAAGAGGAATTCGCTGGAAACACCATATATTTT. Translation gives CASSQEEFAGNTIYF.